The 6 T cell receptor beta chains given below trace back to one sample, sequenced in a study of CD4+ T cells in melanoma. Using immunoSEQ multiplex PCR, the repertoire was profiled, and TCRdb retains in-frame clones only, with some absent. Of thousands of clones in the sample, 60% to 75% are singletons; the top ten hold over 15%. The sample comprised cells from a culture (not recorded whether cultured in vitro). The source of these receptors is a human donor with melanoma.

The chain carries TRBV6-6 and TRBJ1-5, with D unresolved. The germline V gene encodes CDR1 MNHNY and CDR2 SVGAGI (reference sequence). V was trimmed by 6 bases and J by 4 bases, leaving 10 bases between them. The CDR3 length is 13 residues. CDR3 nucleotide sequence: TGTGCCAGCAGAACCACCCTGAATCAGCCCCAGCATTTT. Translated: CASRTTLNQPQHF.

J is TRBJ1-4 and V is TRBV2; 7 bases align to TRBD1. There are 15 residues in the CDR3. Germline CDR1 and CDR2: SNHLY and FYNNEI. Trimming cost V 2 bases and J 8 bases; bases outside gene matches: 8. The CDR3 sequence is CASSEKGGLGEKLFF. CDR3 nucleotides: TGTGCCAGCAGTGAAAAAGGGGGCTTAGGCGAAAAACTGTTTTTT.

The chain recombines TRBV19 with TRBJ2-7, with 8 nucleotides matching TRBD1. From germline, CDR1 is LNHDA and CDR2 SQIVND (reference sequence). V gave up 5 bases and J gave up 2 bases; unmatched junction bases: 5. The CDR3 spans 14 residues. CDR3 DNA sequence: TGTGCCAGTAGTGTCCAGGACAGGGCCTACGAGCAGTACTTC. This codes for CASSVQDRAYEQYF.

CDR3 sequence: CASSGTGVRGSNQPQHF. The CDR3 DNA is TGTGCCAGCAGTGGTACCGGGGTACGGGGCAGCAATCAGCCCCAGCATTTT. The chain employs TRBV6-1 and TRBJ1-5; D is perhaps TRBD1 (5 bases). Germline assignment: CDR1 MNHNS and CDR2 SASEGT. The V end was cut by 4 bases, the J end by 1 base, with 17 bases between. This CDR3 is built from 17 residues.

This clone was observed a few times. The chain links TRBV7-9 to TRBJ2-7; D unclear. V was pared by 4 bases and J by 3 bases, with 7 bases between. The CDR3 is made up of 12 amino acids. Germline V CDR1 and CDR2: SEHNR, FQNEAQ (reference sequence). The CDR3 nucleotides read TGTGCCAGCAGCTACAGCATCTACGAGCAGTACTTC. It yields the protein CASSYSIYEQYF.

The chain links TRBV5-8 to TRBJ1-4; 10 bases agree with TRBD1. The germline CDR1 and CDR2 sequences are SGHTS and YDEGEE. With V trimmed by 10 bases and J by 10 bases, 10 bases remained unmatched. The CDR3 is made up of 13 amino acids. The CDR3 DNA reads as TGTGCCTGCGGCGGGACAGGGGAGGCAAAACTGTTTTTT. Encoded protein: CACGGTGEAKLFF.